This T cell receptor (beta chain) was documented in a study of T cells in Graves' hyperthyroidism and ophthalmopathy. This clonotype was recorded many times. What it binds is not known. Study-wide points: Most clonotypes expanded in thyroid above 0.001 were likewise present in blood.

TCR beta CDR3 sequences were amplified from RNA transcripts. During a first-round RT-PCR of the TCR CDR3, the HTBI primer set was used. TCRdb independently ran MiXCR on the multiplex PCR reads; one entry per CDR3 protein. The repertoire holds about 420,000 distinct CDR3 sequences, approximately 15% seen once, with over 12% in the top ten. The ends were cut back, 5 bases at V and 5 bases at J, with 13 bases in the middle. CDR1 MNHNS and CDR2 SASEGT come from the germline V gene. The CDR3 extends over 13 amino acids. Patients between 18 and 65 years old had hyperthyroidism, newly diagnosed and lasting under 2 months.

The origin of this receptor is a woman younger than 35 with Graves' hyperthyroidism. This chain links TRBV6-1 with TRBJ2-7, with unresolved D. Sequencing was performed on blood. The CDR3 here is CASSSSKGHEQYF. The CDR3 DNA reads TGTGCCAGCAGTTCCAGCAAAGGGCACGAGCAGTACTTC.